The 2 T cell receptor beta chains reported below all come from one sample, sequenced in a study of blood T cell repertoires in COVID-19. The protocol was immunoSEQ multiplex PCR, while the TCRdb copy is restricted to in-frame clones and leaves out a portion. Altogether about 97,000 clones are present, over 85% being singletons, with the ten largest covering roughly 2.1%. Sequences were obtained from peripheral blood. All receptors derive from a woman between 50 and 59 years old with COVID-19, enrolled during active disease.

The J gene is TRBJ2-3, the V gene TRBV6-5, with 7 bases lining up with TRBD1. CDR3 length equals 14 residues. The V gene's germline CDR1 is MNHEY and CDR2 SVGAGI. After removal of 6 bases from V and 1 base from J, the junction contained 4 bases not matched to a gene. The CDR3 DNA sequence: TGTGCCAGCAGCCGCGGACAGGGCACAGATACGCAGTATTTT. Translating gives CASSRGQGTDTQYF.

The chain uses TRBV4-1 and TRBJ2-2; D call uncertain. The V gene lost 0 bases and the J gene lost 3 bases, with 14 bases spanning the gap. The CDR3 has 17 residues. Germline values: CDR1 MGHRA, CDR2 YSYEKL. The CDR3 DNA reads as TGCGCCAGCAGCCAAGAGAGTGGGTCGACATACACCGGGGAGCTGTTTTTT. It encodes CASSQESGSTYTGELFF.